The 11 T cell receptor beta chains presented below share a single source sample, sequenced in a study of blood T cell repertoires in COVID-19. Data came from immunoSEQ multiplex PCR; TCRdb stores just in-frame clones and leaves some out. This table holds about 53,000 clones, around nine tenths found once. The sample was peripheral blood. The receptor set was obtained from a man aged 50 to 60 with acute or convalescent COVID-19.

This chain connects TRBV24-1 to TRBJ2-3; TRBD2 is a possible D gene (6 bases). V dropped 5 bases and J dropped 0 bases, with 11 bases sitting between them. Looked up from germline, CDR1 is KGHDR and CDR2 is SFDVKD. CDR3 length equals 15 residues. CDR3 sequence (DNA): TGTGCCACCAGTGTCGGGGGTCTAAGCACAGATACGCAGTATTTT. Translating it yields CATSVGGLSTDTQYF.

The genes are TRBV11-3 and TRBJ1-1, with 9 bases lining up with TRBD1. Germline CDR1 SGHNT, CDR2 YENEEA. The CDR3 length is 13 residues. V lost 5 bases to trimming and J lost 6 bases; unmatched junction nucleotides: 4. The CDR3 nucleotides read TGTGCCAGCAGCAGGGACAGGGTCTCTGAAGCTTTCTTT. As protein: CASSRDRVSEAFF. Using reference TRBV11-3 and TRBJ1-1 for the parts outside the CDR3, the full variable domain is EAGVVQSPRYKIIEKKQPVAFWCNPISGHNTLYWYLQNLGQGPELLIRYENEEAVDDSQLPKDRFSAERLKGVDSTLKIQPAELGDSAVYLCASSRDRVSEAFFGQGTRLTVV.

The chain employs TRBV6-1 and TRBJ2-5; 12 nucleotides agree with TRBD2. Germline trimming cut 1 base from V and 4 bases from J; bases unmatched to any gene: 4. The CDR3 loop spans 16 amino acids. Germline-derived CDR1 and CDR2 are MNHNS and SASEGT. The chain's CDR3 is CASSEVLAGGSETQYF. The DNA for the CDR3 is TGTGCCAGCAGTGAAGTTCTAGCGGGGGGGTCAGAGACCCAGTACTTC.

This sequence joins TRBV7-3 and TRBJ1-3; 8 positions match TRBD1. The CDR3 runs 15 residues. Germline trimming cut 5 bases from V and 7 bases from J; bases unmatched to any gene: 10. Germline lookup yields CDR1 SGHTA and CDR2 FQGTGA. The CDR3 DNA is TGTGCCAGCAGCCCAGGGGACAGGAAGGGGAACACCATATATTTT. This translates into CASSPGDRKGNTIYF.

The chain combines TRBV3-1 (or the pseudogene TRBV3-2) with TRBJ2-3; D perhaps matches TRBD1 (6 bases). Germline V gene data show CDR1 as LGHDT and CDR2 as YNNKEL (reference sequence). CDR3 length: 16 amino acids. V lost 3 bases and J 0 bases, leaving 13 bases between the germline ends. The CDR3 reads CASSQYGTTSTDTQYF. The DNA of the CDR3 is TGTGCCAGCAGCCAGTACGGGACAACTAGCACAGATACGCAGTATTTT.

The CDR3 here is CASSPRSGGFRYNEQFF. The CDR3 DNA sequence: TGTGCCAGCAGCCCACGATCAGGGGGGTTCCGGTACAATGAGCAGTTCTTC. The chain recombines TRBV11-3 with TRBJ2-1; D is perhaps TRBD1 (7 bases). The CDR3 runs to 17 residues. CDR1 and CDR2 (germline): SGHNT, YENEEA. Trimming stripped 5 bases from V and 4 bases from J, with 21 bases between.

This rearrangement joins TRBV10-3 to TRBJ2-2; 9 bases align to TRBD1. CDR3 length equals 17 residues. From germline, CDR1 is ENHRY and CDR2 SYGVKD. Germline trimming cut 0 bases from V and 5 bases from J; bases unmatched to any gene: 7. The CDR3 region has the DNA TGTGCCATCAGTGAGTCCCTCGAGGGACAGGGTACCGGGGAGCTGTTTTTT. This translates into CAISESLEGQGTGELFF.

This clone was seen only once. The chain couples TRBV19 to TRBJ2-4; 11 bases match TRBD2. Germline V CDR1 and CDR2: LNHDA, SQIVND (reference sequence). The CDR3 length is 17 residues. The trim removed 3 bases at V and 2 bases at J, leaving 6 bases unmatched. The CDR3 region has the DNA TGTGCCAGTAGTATCCAAGGGACTAGCGGACCCAAAAACATTCAGTACTTC. Residues: CASSIQGTSGPKNIQYF.

This chain joins TRBV29-1 and TRBJ2-3; TRBD2 matches at 12 bases. The length of the CDR3 is 14 residues. Germline V gene sequence: CDR1 SQVTM, CDR2 ANQGSEA. J was trimmed by 6 bases and V by 4 bases; bases with no gene match: 5. The CDR3 loop reads CSVGLAGVFDTQYF. For the CDR3, the DNA is TGCAGCGTTGGACTAGCGGGAGTTTTTGATACGCAGTATTTT.

The V gene is TRBV6-5, the J gene TRBJ1-2; D is perhaps TRBD1 (6 bases). Germline V gene sequence: CDR1 MNHEY, CDR2 SVGAGI. The V gene lost 2 bases and the J gene lost 6 bases, with 16 bases spanning the gap. This CDR3 has 15 residues. The CDR3 here is CASSYRPGDRDGYTF. The CDR3 DNA is TGTGCCAGCAGTTACAGGCCAGGGGATCGAGATGGCTACACCTTC.

This clone was seen a single time. The gene calls are TRBV11-2 and TRBJ2-1; D possibly corresponds to TRBD2 (5 bases). Per the germline V gene, CDR1 is SGHAT and CDR2 is FQNNGV. The CDR3 has 12 amino acids. V lost 5 bases and J lost 10, with 12 bases in between. This CDR3 reads CASSLRGGEQFF. CDR3 coding DNA: TGTGCCAGCAGCCTCCGCGGCGGGGAGCAGTTCTTC.